This T cell receptor (beta chain) was found in a study of T-cell reconstitution after alpha-beta-depleted transplantation in children. General observations from the study: By one year post-transplant, T-cell counts and diversity largely arose from T cells that were newly produced. In some patients, recipient T cells and intrathymic progenitors surviving conditioning explained high day-60 diversity. Several hundred expanded graft clones reportedly were the source of alpha-beta T cells about two months after transplant.

This clonotype was recorded at least ten times. The target antigen is unknown. Preparation of the TCRbeta library involved a method that used unique molecular identifiers. TCRdb used MiXCR to reprocess the PCR reads, holding one entry per CDR3 protein. The table has a few hundred thousand distinct CDR3 sequences, more than 20% seen once. The input for sequencing was PBMCs, taken before TCRalphabeta/CD19-depleted stem cell transplant. This receptor was taken from a boy in the first two years of life with Wiskott-Aldrich syndrome, due to receive a stem cell transplant.

CDR3 DNA: TGTGCCAGCAGCCATGGGTTCTACGAGCAGTACTTC. It translates to CASSHGFYEQYF. V and J are TRBV3-1 and TRBJ2-7; no definite D call. Deletions cut 3 bases from V and 3 bases from J, with 6 bases between. CDR1 and CDR2 (germline): LGHDT, YNNKEL (reference sequence). The CDR3 runs to 12 residues.